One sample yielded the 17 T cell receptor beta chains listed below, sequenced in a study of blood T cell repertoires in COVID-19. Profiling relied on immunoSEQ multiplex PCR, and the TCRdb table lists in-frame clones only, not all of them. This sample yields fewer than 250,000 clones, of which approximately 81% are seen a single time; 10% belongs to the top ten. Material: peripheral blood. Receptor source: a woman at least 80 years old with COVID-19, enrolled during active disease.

The CDR3 DNA sequence: TGCGCCAGCAGCGGCGGGTCCCCGGGCAATGAGCAGTTCTTC. This sequence encodes CASSGGSPGNEQFF. The chain couples TRBV5-1 to TRBJ2-1, with D possibly being TRBD2 (5 bases). V dropped 4 bases and J dropped 6 bases, with 14 bases sitting between them. The CDR3 extends over 14 amino acids. The germline gives CDR1 SGHRS, CDR2 YFSETQ.

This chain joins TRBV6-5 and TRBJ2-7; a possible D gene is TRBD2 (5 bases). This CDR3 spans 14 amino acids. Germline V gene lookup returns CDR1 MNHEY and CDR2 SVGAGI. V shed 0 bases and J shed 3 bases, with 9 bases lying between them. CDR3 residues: CASSYSDGNYEQYF. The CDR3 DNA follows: TGTGCCAGCAGTTACTCGGACGGGAACTACGAGCAGTACTTC.

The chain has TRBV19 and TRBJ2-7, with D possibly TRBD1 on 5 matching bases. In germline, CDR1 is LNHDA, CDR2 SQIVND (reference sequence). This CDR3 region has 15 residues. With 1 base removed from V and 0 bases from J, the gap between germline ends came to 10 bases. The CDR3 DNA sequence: TGTGCCAGTAGTATAGGGTGGGGCAGCTCCTACGAGCAGTACTTC. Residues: CASSIGWGSSYEQYF.

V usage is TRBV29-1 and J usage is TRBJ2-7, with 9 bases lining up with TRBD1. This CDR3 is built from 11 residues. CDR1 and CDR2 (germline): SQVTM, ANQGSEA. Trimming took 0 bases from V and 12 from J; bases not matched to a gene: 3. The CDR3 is CSVEEGTGRYF. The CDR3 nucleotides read TGCAGCGTTGAAGAGGGGACAGGGAGGTACTTC.

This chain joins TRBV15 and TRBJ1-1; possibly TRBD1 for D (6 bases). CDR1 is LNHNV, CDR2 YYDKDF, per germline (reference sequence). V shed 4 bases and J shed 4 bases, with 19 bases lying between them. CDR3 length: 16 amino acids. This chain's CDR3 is CATSIKPGGGGTEAFF. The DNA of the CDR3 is TGTGCCACCAGCATAAAGCCGGGAGGGGGGGGCACTGAAGCTTTCTTT.

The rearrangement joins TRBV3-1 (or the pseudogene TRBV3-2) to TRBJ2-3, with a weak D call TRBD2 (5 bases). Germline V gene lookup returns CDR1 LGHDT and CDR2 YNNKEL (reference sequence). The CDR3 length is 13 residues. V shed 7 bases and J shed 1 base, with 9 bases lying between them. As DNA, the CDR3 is TGTGCCAGCATCAATAGCGGCACAGATACGCAGTATTTT. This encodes CASINSGTDTQYF.

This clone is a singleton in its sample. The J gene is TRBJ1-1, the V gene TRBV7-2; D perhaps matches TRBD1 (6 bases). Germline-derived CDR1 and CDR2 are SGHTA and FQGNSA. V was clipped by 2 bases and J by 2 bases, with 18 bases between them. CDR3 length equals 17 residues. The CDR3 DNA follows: TGTGCCAGCAGCTTACAAGAGACAGGTCGCGGAAACACTGAAGCTTTCTTT. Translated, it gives CASSLQETGRGNTEAFF.

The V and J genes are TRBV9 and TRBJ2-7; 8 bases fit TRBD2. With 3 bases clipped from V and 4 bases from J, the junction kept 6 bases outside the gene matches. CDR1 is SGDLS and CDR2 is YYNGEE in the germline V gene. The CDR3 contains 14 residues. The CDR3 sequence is CASSAIAGSYEQYF. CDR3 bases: TGTGCCAGCAGCGCTATAGCGGGGTCTTACGAGCAGTACTTC.

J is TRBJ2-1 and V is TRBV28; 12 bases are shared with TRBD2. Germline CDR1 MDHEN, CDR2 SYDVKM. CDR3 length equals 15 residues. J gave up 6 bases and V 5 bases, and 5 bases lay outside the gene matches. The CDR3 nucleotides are TGTGCCAGCAGTACCCTAGCGGGGGGGCTCAATGAGCAGTTCTTC. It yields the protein CASSTLAGGLNEQFF.

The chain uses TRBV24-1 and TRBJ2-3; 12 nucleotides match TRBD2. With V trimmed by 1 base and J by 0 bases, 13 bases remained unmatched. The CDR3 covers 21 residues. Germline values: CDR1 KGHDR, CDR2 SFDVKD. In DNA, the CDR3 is TGTGCCACCAGTGATTTAGTCACTAGCGGGGGGCGACCATATAGCACAGATACGCAGTATTTT. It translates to CATSDLVTSGGRPYSTDTQYF.

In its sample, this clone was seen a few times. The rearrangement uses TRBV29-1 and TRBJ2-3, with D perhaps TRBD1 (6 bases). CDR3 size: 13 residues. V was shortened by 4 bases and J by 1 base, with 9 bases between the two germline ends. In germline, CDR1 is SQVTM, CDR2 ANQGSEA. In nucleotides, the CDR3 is TGCAGCGTTGGGGACACGCGCACAGATACGCAGTATTTT. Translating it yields CSVGDTRTDTQYF.

The chain's CDR3 is CASSEVGQGSSPLHF. The CDR3 bases are TGTGCCAGCAGTGAAGTAGGGCAGGGGAGTTCACCCCTCCACTTT. The chain carries TRBV2 and TRBJ1-6, with D maybe TRBD1 (6 bases). V lost 1 base and J lost 9, with 13 bases in between. Germline CDR1 and CDR2: SNHLY and FYNNEI. CDR3 size: 15 residues.

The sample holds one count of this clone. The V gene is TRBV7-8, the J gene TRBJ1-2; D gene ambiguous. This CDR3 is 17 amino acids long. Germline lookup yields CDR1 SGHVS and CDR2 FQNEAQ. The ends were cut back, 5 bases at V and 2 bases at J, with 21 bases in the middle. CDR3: CASSPRVLGETNYGYTF. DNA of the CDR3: TGTGCCAGCAGCCCCCGCGTTTTGGGCGAGACCAACTATGGCTACACCTTC.

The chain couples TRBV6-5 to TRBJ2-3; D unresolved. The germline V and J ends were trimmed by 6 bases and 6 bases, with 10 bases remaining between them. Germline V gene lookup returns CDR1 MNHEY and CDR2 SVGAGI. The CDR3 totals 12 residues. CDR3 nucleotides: TGTGCCAGCAGCACTCTCGGGGATACGCAGTATTTT. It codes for CASSTLGDTQYF.

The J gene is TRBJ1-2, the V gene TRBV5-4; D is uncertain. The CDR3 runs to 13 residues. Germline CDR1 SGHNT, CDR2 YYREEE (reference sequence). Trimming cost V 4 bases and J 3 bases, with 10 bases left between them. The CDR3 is CASSGPRDYGYTF. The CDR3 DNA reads TGTGCCAGCAGCGGCCCGAGGGACTATGGCTACACCTTC.

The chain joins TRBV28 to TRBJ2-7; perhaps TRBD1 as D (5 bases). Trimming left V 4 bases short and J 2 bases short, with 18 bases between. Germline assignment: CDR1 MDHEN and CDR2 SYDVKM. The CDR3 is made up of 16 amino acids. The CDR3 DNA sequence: TGTGCCAGCAGTTCCATCCTTACAGGCATGGCCTACGAGCAGTACGTC. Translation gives CASSSILTGMAYEQYV.

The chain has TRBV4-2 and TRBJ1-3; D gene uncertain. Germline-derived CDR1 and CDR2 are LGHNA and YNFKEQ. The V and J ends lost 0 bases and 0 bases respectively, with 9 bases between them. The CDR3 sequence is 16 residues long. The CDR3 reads CASSQDLANSGNTIYF. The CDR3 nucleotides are TGTGCCAGCAGCCAAGATTTGGCCAACTCTGGAAACACCATATATTTT.